Following are 25 T cell receptor beta chains from one sample sequenced in a study of cytotoxic CD8 clonotypes in ibrutinib-treated CLL. This table comes from immunoSEQ multiplex PCR, and its TCRdb copy is limited to in-frame clones, with some not included. The data contain over 95,000 clones, 58% of them seen just once; the ten biggest clones take up 37%. Sequenced material: PBMCs, taken after 24 months of ibrutinib treatment. The source is a human donor with chronic lymphocytic leukemia.

The chain couples TRBV30 to TRBJ2-2; TRBD1 is a possible D gene (6 bases). Trimming removed 1 base from V and 8 bases from J, with 14 bases in between. Germline CDR1 and CDR2: GTSNPN and SVGIG (reference sequence). This CDR3 region has 14 residues. This CDR3 reads CAWSDRVFSGELFF. The CDR3 region has the DNA TGTGCCTGGAGTGACAGGGTATTTTCGGGGGAGCTGTTTTTT.

This CDR3 reads CASSPLGVTDTQYF. For the CDR3, the DNA is TGTGCCAGCAGCCCCTTGGGGGTCACAGATACGCAGTATTTT. This chain connects TRBV14 to TRBJ2-3; the D call may be TRBD1 or TRBD2 (5 bases each). In germline, CDR1 is SGHDN, CDR2 FVKESK. The CDR3 runs 14 residues. The V and J ends lost 4 bases and 2 bases respectively, with 10 bases between them.

The sample holds a few counts of this clone. The CDR3 sequence is CASTPGGSSYEQYF. The CDR3 nucleotides are TGTGCCAGCACCCCGGGGGGGAGCTCCTACGAGCAGTACTTC. The V and J genes are TRBV7-2 and TRBJ2-7; 8 bases fit TRBD2. The length of the CDR3 is 14 residues. Per germline, CDR1 SGHTA and CDR2 FQGNSA. Trimming at V came to 7 bases and at J to 0 bases, leaving 5 bases not matched to a gene.

CDR3 coding DNA: TGTGCCAGCAGCGTAGAAGCGGGGGGCAGAGGGGCCAACGTCCTGACTTTC. Translated, it gives CASSVEAGGRGANVLTF. The rearrangement uses TRBV9 and TRBJ2-6, with 9 bases lining up with TRBD2. Germline CDR1 and CDR2: SGDLS and YYNGEE. The CDR3 has 17 amino acids. The V and J ends lost 0 bases and 4 bases, in that order; junction bases with no gene match: 5. Combining the CDR3 with reference TRBV9 and TRBJ2-6 gives the whole variable domain DSGVTQTPKHLITATGQRVTLRCSPRSGDLSVYWYQQSLDQGLQFLIQYYNGEERAKGNILERFSAQQFPDLHSELNLSSLELGDSALYFCASSVEAGGRGANVLTFGAGSRLTVL.

V and J are TRBV9 and TRBJ2-1; TRBD2 aligns across 7 bases. This CDR3 spans 19 amino acids. From germline, CDR1 is SGDLS and CDR2 YYNGEE. The trim removed 3 bases at V and 0 bases at J, leaving 15 bases unmatched. The CDR3 loop reads CASSGPLAGDLSSYNEQFF. CDR3 nucleotide sequence: TGTGCCAGCAGCGGACCACTGGCGGGGGACTTAAGCTCCTACAATGAGCAGTTCTTC.

The chain carries TRBV7-3 and TRBJ2-3, with D maybe TRBD1 (5 bases). V dropped 4 bases and J dropped 6 bases, with 17 bases sitting between them. Germline lookup yields CDR1 SGHTA and CDR2 FQGTGA. This CDR3 spans 15 amino acids. CDR3 sequence reads: CASSSGARSADTQYF. In nucleotides, the CDR3 is TGTGCCAGCAGCTCTGGGGCTAGATCCGCTGATACGCAGTATTTT.

This chain links TRBV7-2 with TRBJ1-2; possible D gene TRBD1, 5 bases. This CDR3 comprises 12 residues. Germline CDR1 reads SGHTA; CDR2 reads FQGNSA. Trimming stripped 6 bases from V and 7 bases from J, with 12 bases between. The CDR3 bases are TGTGCCAGCAGGACCCAGGGAACTGGCTACACCTTC. Translated, it gives CASRTQGTGYTF.

The genes are TRBV11-3 and TRBJ2-5; D unclear. The CDR3 is 12 residues long. The V gene's germline CDR1 is SGHNT and CDR2 YENEEA. Trimming cost V 4 bases and J 5 bases, with 8 bases left between them. In nucleotides, the CDR3 is TGTGCCAGCAGCTCGGAGAGGGAGACCCAGTACTTC. Protein: CASSSERETQYF.

This clone has a single count. The rearrangement uses TRBV7-9 and TRBJ2-2; no firm D call. CDR3 length: 15 amino acids. V was pared by 0 bases and J by 3 bases, with 8 bases between. CDR1 is SEHNR and CDR2 is FQNEAQ in the germline V gene (reference sequence). In DNA form, the CDR3 reads TGTGCCAGCAGCTTAGCCGACCCCGACACCGGGGAGCTGTTTTTT. Translation gives CASSLADPDTGELFF.

This clone was counted once. V and J are TRBV29-1 and TRBJ2-7; 8 nucleotides match TRBD1. Germline-derived CDR1 and CDR2 are SQVTM and ANQGSEA. Unmatched junction bases numbered 6, after V lost 7 bases and J lost 7 bases. This CDR3 region has 11 residues. The CDR3 nucleotides read TGCAGCGCGCAGGGGGCAGGGGAGCAGTACTTC. Translated, it gives CSAQGAGEQYF.

The chain recombines TRBV7-6 with TRBJ2-3; 11 bases line up with TRBD1. Per the germline V gene, CDR1 is SGHVS and CDR2 is FNYEAQ. The CDR3 has 14 residues. Trimming cost V 5 bases and J 4 bases; bases outside gene matches: 2. Here the CDR3 reads CASSPGQGADTQYF. The CDR3 nucleotides are TGTGCCAGCAGCCCGGGACAGGGGGCAGATACGCAGTATTTT.

The chain uses TRBV11-3 and TRBJ2-3; TRBD2 agrees at 7 bases. V shed 5 bases, J shed 3 bases, and the junction held 8 bases outside the gene matches. The CDR3 consists of 15 residues. CDR1 and CDR2 from the germline V gene are SGHNT and YENEEA. CDR3 DNA: TGTGCCAGCAGCCGCTATGGGGGGGGGACAGATACGCAGTATTTT. It translates to CASSRYGGGTDTQYF.

J is TRBJ2-5 and V is TRBV6-5, with D unclear. The CDR3 length is 16 residues. In germline, CDR1 is MNHEY, CDR2 SVGAGI. V was pared by 4 bases and J by 5 bases, with 20 bases between. In DNA form, the CDR3 reads TGTGCCAGCAGTTGGGGATTAGCCGCCGTGGGTGAGACCCAGTACTTC. Translation: CASSWGLAAVGETQYF.

The chain links TRBV29-1 to TRBJ2-3; D uncertain. The CDR3 sequence is 10 residues long. Trimming stripped 6 bases from V and 6 bases from J, with 7 bases between. Germline loops: CDR1 SQVTM, CDR2 ANQGSEA. This CDR3 reads CSVSPDTQYF. The CDR3 DNA is TGCAGCGTCTCCCCCGATACGCAGTATTTT.

CDR3 DNA: TGTGCCTGGGATAGGGGGCGTTCAGATACGCAGTATTTT. Protein sequence: CAWDRGRSDTQYF. This rearrangement joins TRBV30 to TRBJ2-3, with 7 bases fitting TRBD1. The J segment lost 4 bases and the V segment lost 5 bases, leaving 6 bases of the junction unmatched. Per the germline V gene, CDR1 is GTSNPN and CDR2 is SVGIG (reference sequence). The CDR3 sequence is 13 residues long.

The chain combines TRBV6-1 with TRBJ2-2; 7 bases align to TRBD1. With V trimmed by 5 bases and J by 6 bases, 3 bases remained unmatched. CDR3 size: 13 residues. CDR1 and CDR2 from the germline V gene are MNHNS and SASEGT. The CDR3 here is CASSIQGAGELFF. The CDR3 DNA reads TGTGCCAGCAGTATCCAGGGGGCCGGGGAGCTGTTTTTT.

V and J are TRBV6-6 and TRBJ1-4, with TRBD1 matching over 8 bases. Germline loops: CDR1 MNHNY, CDR2 SVGAGI (reference sequence). Trimming took 6 bases from V and 8 from J; bases not matched to a gene: 11. The CDR3 is 15 residues long. CDR3 residues: CASRPRTGMGEKLFF. The CDR3 DNA reads as TGTGCCAGCAGGCCCCGGACAGGGATGGGGGAAAAACTGTTTTTT.

The rearrangement joins TRBV28 to TRBJ2-4; D uncertain. V lost 8 bases and J 5 bases, leaving 4 bases between the germline ends. Germline V gives CDR1 MDHEN, CDR2 SYDVKM. The CDR3 totals 10 residues. CDR3 in DNA: TGTGCCAGCGGTCAAAACATTCAGTACTTC. Translating gives CASGQNIQYF. Drawing the rest from reference TRBV28 and TRBJ2-4, the complete variable domain is DVKVTQSSRYLVKRTGEKVFLECVQDMDHENMFWYRQDPGLGLRLIYFSYDVKMKEKGDIPEGYSVSREKKERFSLILESASTNQTSMYLCASGQNIQYFGAGTRLSVL.

The chain joins TRBV30 to TRBJ1-1; no clear D gene. The CDR3 runs to 13 residues. Germline V gives CDR1 GTSNPN, CDR2 SVGIG (reference sequence). V lost 2 bases, J lost 1 base, and 8 bases lay in between. In nucleotides, the CDR3 is TGTGCCTGGAGTAGGAGCTCGAACACTGAAGCTTTCTTT. It codes for CAWSRSSNTEAFF.

The J gene is TRBJ1-3, the V gene TRBV11-3; possibly TRBD1 for D (6 bases). V was pared by 5 bases and J by 2 bases, with 10 bases between. Looked up from germline, CDR1 is SGHNT and CDR2 is YENEEA. This CDR3 has 14 residues. The CDR3 region has the DNA TGTGCCAGCAGCCGGACAGCCCCTGGAAACACCATATATTTT. This codes for CASSRTAPGNTIYF.

This clone was counted only a few times. The chain couples TRBV11-3 to TRBJ1-1; D is perhaps TRBD1 (6 bases). CDR3 length: 14 residues. V lost 6 bases and J lost 0, with 11 bases in between. CDR1 is SGHNT and CDR2 is YENEEA in the germline V gene. The CDR3 DNA reads TGTGCCAGCAGTTTCAGGGGTATGAACACTGAAGCTTTCTTT. This encodes CASSFRGMNTEAFF.

The chain couples TRBV29-1 to TRBJ1-5; D perhaps matches TRBD1 (6 bases). V was shortened by 4 bases and J by 6 bases, with 16 bases between the two germline ends. This CDR3 spans 14 amino acids. Germline CDR1 is SQVTM and CDR2 is ANQGSEA. CDR3 in amino acids: CSVGVGGGIQPQHF. In nucleotides, the CDR3 is TGCAGCGTTGGGGTTGGCGGGGGCATTCAGCCCCAGCATTTT.

This rearrangement joins TRBV19 to TRBJ2-6; maybe TRBD1 (5 bases). The germline V and J ends were trimmed by 7 bases and 0 bases, with 10 bases remaining between them. The CDR3 spans 15 residues. Germline V gene data show CDR1 as LNHDA and CDR2 as SQIVND (reference sequence). DNA of the CDR3: TGTGCCAGTAAAAACCAGGGCTCTGGGGCCAACGTCCTGACTTTC. Its translation is CASKNQGSGANVLTF.

The V gene is TRBV4-1, the J gene TRBJ2-7, with D possibly being TRBD1 (6 bases). Trimming left V 3 bases short and J 1 base short, with 13 bases between. The CDR3 runs to 15 residues. Germline V CDR1 and CDR2: MGHRA, YSYEKL. The CDR3 reads CASSHSQGASYEQYF. The CDR3 DNA reads TGCGCCAGCAGCCACTCACAGGGAGCTTCCTACGAGCAGTACTTC.

The rearrangement uses TRBV5-1 and TRBJ1-3; TRBD1 matches at 7 bases. The CDR3 runs to 16 residues. V was clipped by 4 bases and J by 0 bases; unmatched bases: 7. Germline V gene lookup returns CDR1 SGHRS and CDR2 YFSETQ. In DNA, the CDR3 is TGCGCCAGCAGCATAGACGGACAGGTCTCTGGAAACACCATATATTTT. The encoded protein is CASSIDGQVSGNTIYF.